This T cell receptor beta chain is drawn from a study of regulatory T cells in long-lasting Graves disease. Study overall: For under 3 months, newly diagnosed Graves' patients had been taking antithyroid drugs.

Notes on the study in general: Favored usage of TRBV28, TRBJ1-2 and TRBJ2-5 was recorded in persistent disease.

The CDR3 contains 16 residues. The J segment lost 4 bases and the V segment lost 7 bases, leaving 13 bases of the junction unmatched. Documented time point: newly diagnosed GD, antithyroid drugs for less than 3 months. Researchers made the TCR library from RNA that was extracted from PBMCs. Patients with Graves' disease were diagnosed by American Thyroid Association guidelines. This clonotype showed up many times. The antigen remains unidentified. Investigators prepared the TCR beta libraries by applying iRepertoire HTBI primers and Arm-PCR of CDR3 regions. Source study methods: The samples yielded about 60 TRBV and approximately 15 TRBJ segments. TCRdb used MiXCR to reprocess the multiplex PCR reads, holding one entry per CDR3 protein. Here the V and J calls rest on TCRdb's processing, not on the authors' analysis. The table includes more than 300,000 distinct CDR3 sequences, less than 20% detected once.

This TCR was sampled from a female donor with Graves disease. The source material was peripheral blood mononuclear cells (PBMCs), sampled at new diagnosis, from a patient treated with antithyroid drugs. This chain connects TRBV12-3 or TRBV12-4 to TRBJ1-1, with TRBD1 matching 9 bases. DNA of the CDR3: TGTGCCAGCACCCCCTACCGACAGGGGGGTTTCACTGAAGCTTTCTTT. Protein product: CASTPYRQGGFTEAFF.